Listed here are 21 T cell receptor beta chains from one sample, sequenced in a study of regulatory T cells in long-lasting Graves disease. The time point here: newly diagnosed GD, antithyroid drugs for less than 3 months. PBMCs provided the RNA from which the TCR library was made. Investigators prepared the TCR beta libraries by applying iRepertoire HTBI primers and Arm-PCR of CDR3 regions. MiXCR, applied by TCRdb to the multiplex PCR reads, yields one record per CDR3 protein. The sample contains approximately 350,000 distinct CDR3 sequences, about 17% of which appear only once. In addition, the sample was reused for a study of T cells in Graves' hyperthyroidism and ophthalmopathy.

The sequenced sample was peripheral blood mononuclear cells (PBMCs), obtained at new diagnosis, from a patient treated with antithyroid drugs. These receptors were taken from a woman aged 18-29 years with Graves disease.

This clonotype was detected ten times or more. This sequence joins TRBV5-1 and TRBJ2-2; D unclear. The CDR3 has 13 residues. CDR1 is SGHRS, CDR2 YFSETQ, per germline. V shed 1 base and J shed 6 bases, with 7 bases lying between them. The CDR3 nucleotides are TGCGCCAGCAGCTTGATATTAGCCGGGGAGCTGTTTTTT. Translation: CASSLILAGELFF.

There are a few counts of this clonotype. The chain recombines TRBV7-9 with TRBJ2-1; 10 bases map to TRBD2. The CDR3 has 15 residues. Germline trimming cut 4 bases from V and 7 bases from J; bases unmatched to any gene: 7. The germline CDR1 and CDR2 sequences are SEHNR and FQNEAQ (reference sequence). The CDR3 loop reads CASSSGLAAPNEQFF. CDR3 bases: TGTGCCAGCAGCTCCGGACTAGCGGCCCCAAATGAGCAGTTCTTC.

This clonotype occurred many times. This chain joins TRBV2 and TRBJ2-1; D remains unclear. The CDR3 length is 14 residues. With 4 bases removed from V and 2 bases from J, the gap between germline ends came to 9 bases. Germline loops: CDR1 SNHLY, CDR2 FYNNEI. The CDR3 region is CASSVGTAYNEQFF. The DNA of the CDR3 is TGTGCCAGCAGTGTGGGTACCGCCTACAATGAGCAGTTCTTC.

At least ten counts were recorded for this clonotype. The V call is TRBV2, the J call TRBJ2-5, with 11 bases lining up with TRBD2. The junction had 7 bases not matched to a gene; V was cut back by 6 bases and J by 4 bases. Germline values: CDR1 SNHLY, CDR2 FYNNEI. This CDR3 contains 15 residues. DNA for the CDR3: TGTGCCAGCAGGGGGGAAGGGACTAGCGGAGAGACCCAGTACTTC. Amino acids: CASRGEGTSGETQYF. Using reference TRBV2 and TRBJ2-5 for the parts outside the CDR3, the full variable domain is EPEVTQTPSHQVTQMGQEVILRCVPISNHLYFYWYRQILGQKVEFLVSFYNNEISEKSEIFDDQFSVERPDGSNFTLKIRSTKLEDSAMYFCASRGEGTSGETQYFGPGTRLLVL.

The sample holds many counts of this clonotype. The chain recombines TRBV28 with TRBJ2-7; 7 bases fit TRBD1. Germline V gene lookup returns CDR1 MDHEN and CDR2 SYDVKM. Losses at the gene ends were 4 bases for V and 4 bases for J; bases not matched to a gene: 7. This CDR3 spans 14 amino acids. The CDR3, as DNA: TGTGCCAGCAGTTCCGGGACAGAGTTATACGAGCAGTACTTC. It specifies CASSSGTELYEQYF. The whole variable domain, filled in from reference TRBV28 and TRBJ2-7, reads DVKVTQSSRYLVKRTGEKVFLECVQDMDHENMFWYRQDPGLGLRLIYFSYDVKMKEKGDIPEGYSVSREKKERFSLILESASTNQTSMYLCASSSGTELYEQYFGPGTRLTVT.

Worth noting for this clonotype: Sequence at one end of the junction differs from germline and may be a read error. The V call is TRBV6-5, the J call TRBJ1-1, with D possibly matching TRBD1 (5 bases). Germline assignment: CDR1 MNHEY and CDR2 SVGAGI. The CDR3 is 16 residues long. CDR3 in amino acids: CASNYSTHLQDTEAFF. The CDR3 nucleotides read TGTGCCAGCAATTACTCGACCCACCTACAGGACACTGAAGCTTTCTTT.

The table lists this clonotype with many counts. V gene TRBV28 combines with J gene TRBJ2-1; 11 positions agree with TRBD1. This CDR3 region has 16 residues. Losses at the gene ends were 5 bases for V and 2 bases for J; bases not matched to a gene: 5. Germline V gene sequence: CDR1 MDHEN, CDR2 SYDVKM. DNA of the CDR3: TGTGCCAGCAGTCCCAAGGGACAGGGGGCCTACAATGAGCAGTTCTTC. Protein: CASSPKGQGAYNEQFF.

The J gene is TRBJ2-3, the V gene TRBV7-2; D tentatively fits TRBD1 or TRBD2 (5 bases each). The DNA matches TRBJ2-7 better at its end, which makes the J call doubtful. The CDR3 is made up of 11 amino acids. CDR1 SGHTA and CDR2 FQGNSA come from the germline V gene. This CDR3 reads CASSIWGEQYF. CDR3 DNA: TGTGCCAGCAGCATATGGGGGGAGCAGTACTTC.

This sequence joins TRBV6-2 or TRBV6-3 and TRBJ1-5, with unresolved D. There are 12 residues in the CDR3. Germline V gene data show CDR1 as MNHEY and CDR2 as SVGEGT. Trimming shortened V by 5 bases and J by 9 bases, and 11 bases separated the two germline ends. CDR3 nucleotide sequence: TGTGCCAGCAGTAACATCCTAGGGCCCCAGCATTTT. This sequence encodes CASSNILGPQHF.

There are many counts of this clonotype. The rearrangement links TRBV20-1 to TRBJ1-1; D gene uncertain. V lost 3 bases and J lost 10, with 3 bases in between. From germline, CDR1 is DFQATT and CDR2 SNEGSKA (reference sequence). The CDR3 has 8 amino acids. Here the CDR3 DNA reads TGCAGTGCTAGTTCAGCTTTCTTT. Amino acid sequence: CSASSAFF.

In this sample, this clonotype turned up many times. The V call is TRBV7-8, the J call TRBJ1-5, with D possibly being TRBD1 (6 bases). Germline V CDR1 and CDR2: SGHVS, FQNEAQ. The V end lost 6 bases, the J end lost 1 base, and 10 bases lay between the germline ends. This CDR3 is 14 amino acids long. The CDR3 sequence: CASSLDRSNQPQHF. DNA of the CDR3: TGTGCCAGCAGTCTCGACAGGAGCAATCAGCCCCAGCATTTT.

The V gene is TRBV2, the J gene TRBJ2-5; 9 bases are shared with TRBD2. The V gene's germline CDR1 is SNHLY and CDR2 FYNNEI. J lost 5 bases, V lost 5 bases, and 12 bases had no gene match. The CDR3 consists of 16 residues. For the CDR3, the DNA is TGTGCCAGCAGTAGAGGGGTAGCGGGAGTGGTGGAGACCCAGTACTTC. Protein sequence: CASSRGVAGVVETQYF.

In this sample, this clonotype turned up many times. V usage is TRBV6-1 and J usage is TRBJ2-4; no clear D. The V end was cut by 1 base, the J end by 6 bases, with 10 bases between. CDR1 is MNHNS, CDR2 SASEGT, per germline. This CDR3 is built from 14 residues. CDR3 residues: CASSEGYGANIQYF. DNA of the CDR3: TGTGCCAGCAGTGAAGGGTACGGAGCAAACATTCAGTACTTC.

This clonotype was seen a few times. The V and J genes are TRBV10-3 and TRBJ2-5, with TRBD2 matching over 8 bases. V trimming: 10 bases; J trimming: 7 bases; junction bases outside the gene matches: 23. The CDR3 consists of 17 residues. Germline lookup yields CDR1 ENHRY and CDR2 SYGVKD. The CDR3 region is CASRLMFTSGTRSTQYF. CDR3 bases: TGTGCCAGCAGGTTAATGTTCACTAGCGGTACCCGGTCGACCCAGTACTTC.

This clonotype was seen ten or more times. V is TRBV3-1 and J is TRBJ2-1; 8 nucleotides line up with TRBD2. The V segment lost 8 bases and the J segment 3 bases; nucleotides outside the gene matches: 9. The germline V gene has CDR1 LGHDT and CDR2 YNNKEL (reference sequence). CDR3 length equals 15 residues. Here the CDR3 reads CASRPSGGGYNEQFF. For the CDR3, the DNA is TGTGCCAGCCGTCCCTCGGGAGGGGGCTACAATGAGCAGTTCTTC.

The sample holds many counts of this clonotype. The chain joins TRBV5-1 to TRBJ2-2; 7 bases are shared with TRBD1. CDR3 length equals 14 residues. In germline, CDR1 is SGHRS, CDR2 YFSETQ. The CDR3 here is CASTTGADTGELFF. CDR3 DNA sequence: TGCGCGTCCACTACAGGGGCGGACACCGGGGAGCTGTTTTTT.

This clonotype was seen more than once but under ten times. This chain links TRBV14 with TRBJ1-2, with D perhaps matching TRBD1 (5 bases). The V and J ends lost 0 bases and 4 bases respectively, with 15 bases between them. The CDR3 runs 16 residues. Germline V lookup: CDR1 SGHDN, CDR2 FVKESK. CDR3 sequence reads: CASSQDHPGLSYGYTF. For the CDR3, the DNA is TGTGCCAGCAGCCAAGATCACCCAGGGCTCTCCTATGGCTACACCTTC.

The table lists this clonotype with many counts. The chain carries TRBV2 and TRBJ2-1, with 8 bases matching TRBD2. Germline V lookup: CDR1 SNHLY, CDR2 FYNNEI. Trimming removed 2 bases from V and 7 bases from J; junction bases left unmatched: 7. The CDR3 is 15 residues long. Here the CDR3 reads CASSELGLESNEQFF. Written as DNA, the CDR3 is TGTGCCAGCAGTGAATTGGGACTAGAATCAAATGAGCAGTTCTTC. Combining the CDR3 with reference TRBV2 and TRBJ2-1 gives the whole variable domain EPEVTQTPSHQVTQMGQEVILRCVPISNHLYFYWYRQILGQKVEFLVSFYNNEISEKSEIFDDQFSVERPDGSNFTLKIRSTKLEDSAMYFCASSELGLESNEQFFGPGTRLTVL.

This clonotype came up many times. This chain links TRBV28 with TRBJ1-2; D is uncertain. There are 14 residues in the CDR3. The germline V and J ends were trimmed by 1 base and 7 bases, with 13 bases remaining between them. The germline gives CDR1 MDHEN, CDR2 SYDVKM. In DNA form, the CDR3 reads TGTGCCAGCAGTTTATACGGAAAATTCAGTGGCTACACCTTC. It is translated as CASSLYGKFSGYTF.

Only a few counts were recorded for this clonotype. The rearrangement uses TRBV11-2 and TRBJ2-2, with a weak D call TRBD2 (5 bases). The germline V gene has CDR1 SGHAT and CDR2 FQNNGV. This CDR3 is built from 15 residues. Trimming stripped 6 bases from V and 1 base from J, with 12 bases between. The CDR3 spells CASSPGGWNTGELFF. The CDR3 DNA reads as TGTGCCAGCAGTCCCGGAGGTTGGAACACCGGGGAGCTGTTTTTT.

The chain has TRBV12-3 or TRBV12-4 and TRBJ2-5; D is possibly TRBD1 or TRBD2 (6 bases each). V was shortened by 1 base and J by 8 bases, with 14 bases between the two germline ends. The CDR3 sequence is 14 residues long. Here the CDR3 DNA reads TGTGCCAGCAGTTTAGTTCCTAGGGGGGACACCCAGTACTTC. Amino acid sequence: CASSLVPRGDTQYF.